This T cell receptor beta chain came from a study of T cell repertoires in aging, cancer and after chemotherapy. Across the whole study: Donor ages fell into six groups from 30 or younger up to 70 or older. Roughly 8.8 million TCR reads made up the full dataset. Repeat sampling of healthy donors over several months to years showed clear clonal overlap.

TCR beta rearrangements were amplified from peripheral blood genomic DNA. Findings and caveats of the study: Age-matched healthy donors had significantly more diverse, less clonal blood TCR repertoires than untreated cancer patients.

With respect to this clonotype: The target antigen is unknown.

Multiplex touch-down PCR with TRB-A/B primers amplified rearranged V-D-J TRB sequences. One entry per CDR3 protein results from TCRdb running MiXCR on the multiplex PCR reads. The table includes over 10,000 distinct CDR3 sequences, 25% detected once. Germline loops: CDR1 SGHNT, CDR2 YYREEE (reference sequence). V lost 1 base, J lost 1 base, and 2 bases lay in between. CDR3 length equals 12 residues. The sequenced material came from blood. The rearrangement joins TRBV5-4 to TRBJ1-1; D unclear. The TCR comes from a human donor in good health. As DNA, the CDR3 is TGTGCCAGCAGCTTGAGGAACACTGAAGCTTTCTTT. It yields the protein CASSLRNTEAFF.